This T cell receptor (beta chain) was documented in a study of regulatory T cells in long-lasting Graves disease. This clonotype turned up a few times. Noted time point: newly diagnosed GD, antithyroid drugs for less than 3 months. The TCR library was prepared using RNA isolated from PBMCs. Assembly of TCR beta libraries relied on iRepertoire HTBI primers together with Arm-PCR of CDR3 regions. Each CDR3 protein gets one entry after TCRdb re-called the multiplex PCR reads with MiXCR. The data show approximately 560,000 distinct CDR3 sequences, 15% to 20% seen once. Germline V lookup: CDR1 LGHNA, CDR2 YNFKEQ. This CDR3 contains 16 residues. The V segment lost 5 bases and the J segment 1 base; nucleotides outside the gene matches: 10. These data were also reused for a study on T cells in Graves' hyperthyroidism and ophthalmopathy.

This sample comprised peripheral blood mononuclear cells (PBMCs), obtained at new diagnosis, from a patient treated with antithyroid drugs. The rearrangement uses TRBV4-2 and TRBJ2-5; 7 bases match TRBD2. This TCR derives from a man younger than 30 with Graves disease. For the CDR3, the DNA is TGTGCCAGCAGCGCCTCAGAGGGGAGGGCCCAAGAGACCCAGTACTTC. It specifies CASSASEGRAQETQYF.